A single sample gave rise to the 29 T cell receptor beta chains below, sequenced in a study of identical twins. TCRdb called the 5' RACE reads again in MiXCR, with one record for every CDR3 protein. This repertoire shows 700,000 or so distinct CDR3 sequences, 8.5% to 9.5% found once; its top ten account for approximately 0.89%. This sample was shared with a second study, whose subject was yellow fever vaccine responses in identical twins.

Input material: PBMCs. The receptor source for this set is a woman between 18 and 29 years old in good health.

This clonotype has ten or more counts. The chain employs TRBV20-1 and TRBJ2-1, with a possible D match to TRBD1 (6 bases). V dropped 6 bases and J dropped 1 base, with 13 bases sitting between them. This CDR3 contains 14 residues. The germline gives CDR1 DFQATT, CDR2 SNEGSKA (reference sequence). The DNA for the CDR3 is TGCAGTGCGCCGGACAGCGGATCCTACAATGAGCAGTTCTTC. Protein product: CSAPDSGSYNEQFF.

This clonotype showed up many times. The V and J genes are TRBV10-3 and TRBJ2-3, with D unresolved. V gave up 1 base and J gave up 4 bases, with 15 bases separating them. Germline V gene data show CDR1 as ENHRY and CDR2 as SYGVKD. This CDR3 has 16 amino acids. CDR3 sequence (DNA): TGTGCCATCAGTGAGTTGCCGACCGACGGGTCAGATACGCAGTATTTT. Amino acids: CAISELPTDGSDTQYF.

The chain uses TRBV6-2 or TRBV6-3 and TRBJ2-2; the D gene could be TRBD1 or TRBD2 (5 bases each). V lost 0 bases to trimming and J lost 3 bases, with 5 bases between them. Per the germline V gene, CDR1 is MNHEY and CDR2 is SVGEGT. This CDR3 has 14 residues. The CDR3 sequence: CASSYSGDTGELFF. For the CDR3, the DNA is TGTGCCAGCAGTTACTCGGGGGACACCGGGGAGCTGTTTTTT.

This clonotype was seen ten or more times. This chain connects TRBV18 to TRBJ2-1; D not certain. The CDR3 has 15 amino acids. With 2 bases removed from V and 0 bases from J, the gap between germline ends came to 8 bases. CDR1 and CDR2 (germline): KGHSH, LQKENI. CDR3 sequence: CASSPLRYSYNEQFF. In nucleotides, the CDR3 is TGTGCCAGCTCACCATTGAGGTACTCCTACAATGAGCAGTTCTTC.

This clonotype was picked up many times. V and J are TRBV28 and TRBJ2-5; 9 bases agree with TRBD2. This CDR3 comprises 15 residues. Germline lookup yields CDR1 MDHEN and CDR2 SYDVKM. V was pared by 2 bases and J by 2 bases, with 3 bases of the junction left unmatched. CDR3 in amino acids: CASSLIAGAQETQYF. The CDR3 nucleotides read TGTGCCAGCAGTTTAATAGCGGGGGCTCAAGAGACCCAGTACTTC.

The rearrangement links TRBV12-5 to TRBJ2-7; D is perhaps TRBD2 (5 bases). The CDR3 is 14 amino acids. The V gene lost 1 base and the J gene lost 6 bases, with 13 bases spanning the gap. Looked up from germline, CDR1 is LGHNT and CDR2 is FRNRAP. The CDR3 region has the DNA TGTGCTAGTGGTTTGGAGGGCCCTCGGGGCGAGCAGTACTTC. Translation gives CASGLEGPRGEQYF.

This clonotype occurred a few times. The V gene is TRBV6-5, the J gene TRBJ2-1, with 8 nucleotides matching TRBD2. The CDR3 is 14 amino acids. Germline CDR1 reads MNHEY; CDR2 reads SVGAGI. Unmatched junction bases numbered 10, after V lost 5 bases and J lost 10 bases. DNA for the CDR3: TGTGCCAGCAGTAACAACGGGGGGGTAGGAGAGCAGTTCTTC. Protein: CASSNNGGVGEQFF.

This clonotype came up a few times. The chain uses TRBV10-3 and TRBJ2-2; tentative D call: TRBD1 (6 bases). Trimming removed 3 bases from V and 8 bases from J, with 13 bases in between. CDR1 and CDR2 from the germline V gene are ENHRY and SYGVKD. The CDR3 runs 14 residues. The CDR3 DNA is TGTGCCATCAGTGATCAGGGGCCGGCTGGGGAGCTGTTTTTT. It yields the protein CAISDQGPAGELFF.

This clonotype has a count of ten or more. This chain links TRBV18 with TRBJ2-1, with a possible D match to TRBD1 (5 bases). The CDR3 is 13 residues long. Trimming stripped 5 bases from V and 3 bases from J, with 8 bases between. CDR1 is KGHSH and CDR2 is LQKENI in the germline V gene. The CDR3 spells CASSDSLYNEQFF. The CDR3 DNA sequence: TGTGCCAGCTCAGACAGCCTCTACAATGAGCAGTTCTTC.

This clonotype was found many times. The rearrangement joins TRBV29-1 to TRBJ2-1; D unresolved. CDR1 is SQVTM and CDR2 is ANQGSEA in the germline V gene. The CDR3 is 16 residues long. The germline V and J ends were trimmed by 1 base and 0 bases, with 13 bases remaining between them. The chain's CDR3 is CSVEGLTYSSYNEQFF. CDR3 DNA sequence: TGCAGCGTTGAAGGTTTAACATATAGCTCCTACAATGAGCAGTTCTTC.

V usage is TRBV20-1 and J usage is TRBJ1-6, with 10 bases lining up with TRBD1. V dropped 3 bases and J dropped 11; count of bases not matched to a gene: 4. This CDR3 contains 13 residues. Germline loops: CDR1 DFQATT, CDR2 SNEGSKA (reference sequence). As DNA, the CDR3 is TGCAGTGCTAGGCCGGGACAGGGGACACCCCTCCACTTT. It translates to CSARPGQGTPLHF.

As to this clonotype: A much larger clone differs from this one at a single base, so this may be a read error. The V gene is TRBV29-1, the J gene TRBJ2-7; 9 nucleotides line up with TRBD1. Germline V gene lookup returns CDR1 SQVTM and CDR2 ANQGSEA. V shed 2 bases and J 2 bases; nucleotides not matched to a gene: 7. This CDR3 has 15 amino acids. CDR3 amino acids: CSVERHRGQPYEQYF. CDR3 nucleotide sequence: TGCAGCGTTGAACGACACAGGGGGCAACCCTACGAGCAGTACTTC.

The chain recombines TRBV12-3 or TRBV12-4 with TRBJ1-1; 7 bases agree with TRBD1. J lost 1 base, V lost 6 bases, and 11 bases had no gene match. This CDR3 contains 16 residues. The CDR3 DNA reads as TGTGCCAGCAGGACCCCGGGACAGTTAAAGAACACTGAAGCTTTCTTT. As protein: CASRTPGQLKNTEAFF.

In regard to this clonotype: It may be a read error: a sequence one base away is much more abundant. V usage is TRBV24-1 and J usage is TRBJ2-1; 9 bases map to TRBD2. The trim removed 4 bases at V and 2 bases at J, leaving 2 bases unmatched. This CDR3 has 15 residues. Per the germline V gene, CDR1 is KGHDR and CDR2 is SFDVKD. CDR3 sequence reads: CATSDASGAYNEQFF. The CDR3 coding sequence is TGTGCCACCAGTGACGCTAGCGGGGCCTACAATGAGCAGTTCTTC.

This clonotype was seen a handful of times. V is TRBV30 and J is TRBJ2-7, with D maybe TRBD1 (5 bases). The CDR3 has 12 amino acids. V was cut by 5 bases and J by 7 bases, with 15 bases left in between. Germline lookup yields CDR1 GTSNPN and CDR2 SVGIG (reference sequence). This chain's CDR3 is CAWVGYRSEQYF. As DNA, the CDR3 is TGTGCCTGGGTCGGGTACAGGAGTGAGCAGTACTTC.

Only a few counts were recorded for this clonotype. CDR3 sequence: CASSRSDSRGETQYF. The CDR3 DNA reads TGTGCCAGCAGCCGCTCGGACAGTCGGGGAGAGACCCAGTACTTC. The chain carries TRBV7-8 and TRBJ2-5; the D gene is possibly TRBD1 (6 bases). CDR1 is SGHVS, CDR2 FQNEAQ, per germline. The CDR3 consists of 15 residues. Trimming took off 5 bases at V and 4 bases at J, with 17 bases between the two ends.

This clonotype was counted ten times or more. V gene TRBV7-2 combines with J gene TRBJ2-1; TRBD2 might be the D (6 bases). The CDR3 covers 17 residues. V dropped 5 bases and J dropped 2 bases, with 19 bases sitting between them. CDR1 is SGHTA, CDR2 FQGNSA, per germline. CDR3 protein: CASSDSLLARPYNEQFF. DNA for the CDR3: TGTGCCAGCAGCGACTCACTACTAGCACGACCCTACAATGAGCAGTTCTTC.

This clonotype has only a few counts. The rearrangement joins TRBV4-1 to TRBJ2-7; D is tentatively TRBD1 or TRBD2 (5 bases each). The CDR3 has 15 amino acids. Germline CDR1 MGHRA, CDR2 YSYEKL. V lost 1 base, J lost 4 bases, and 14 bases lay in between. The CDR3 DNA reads TGCGCCAGCAGCCAAGCCGGGGCCGATCGGTACGAGCAGTACTTC. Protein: CASSQAGADRYEQYF.

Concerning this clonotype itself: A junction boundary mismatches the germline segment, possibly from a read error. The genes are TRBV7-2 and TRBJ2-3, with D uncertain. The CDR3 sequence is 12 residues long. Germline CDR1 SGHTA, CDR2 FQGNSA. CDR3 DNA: TGTGCCAGCAGCTTTAGATCTGATACGCGGTATTTT. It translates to CASSFRSDTRYF. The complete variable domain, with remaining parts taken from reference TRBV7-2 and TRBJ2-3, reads GAGVSQSPSNKVTEKGKDVELRCDPISGHTALYWYRQSLGQGLEFLIYFQGNSAPDKSGLPSDRFSAERTGGSVSTLTIQRTQQEDSAVYLCASSFRSDTRYFGPGTRLTVL.

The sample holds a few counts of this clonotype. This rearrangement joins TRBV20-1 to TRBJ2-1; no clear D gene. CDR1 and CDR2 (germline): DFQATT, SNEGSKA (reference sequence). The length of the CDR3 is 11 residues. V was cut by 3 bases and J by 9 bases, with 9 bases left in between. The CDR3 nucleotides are TGCAGTGCTAGTGAAGCTGCTGAGCAGTTCTTC. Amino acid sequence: CSASEAAEQFF.

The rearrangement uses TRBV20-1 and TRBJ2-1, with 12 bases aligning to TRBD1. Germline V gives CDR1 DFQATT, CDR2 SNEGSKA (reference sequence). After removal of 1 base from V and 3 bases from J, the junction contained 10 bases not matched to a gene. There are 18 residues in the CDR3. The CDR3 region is CSARVGQGAPKGYNEQFF. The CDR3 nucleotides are TGCAGTGCTAGAGTGGGACAGGGGGCCCCGAAAGGCTACAATGAGCAGTTCTTC.

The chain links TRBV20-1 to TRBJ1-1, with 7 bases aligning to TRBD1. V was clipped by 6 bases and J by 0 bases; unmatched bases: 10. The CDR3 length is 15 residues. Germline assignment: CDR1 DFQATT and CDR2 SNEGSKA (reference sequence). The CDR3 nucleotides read TGCAGTGCCAGCCCAAGGACAGGTGTGAACACTGAAGCTTTCTTT. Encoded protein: CSASPRTGVNTEAFF.

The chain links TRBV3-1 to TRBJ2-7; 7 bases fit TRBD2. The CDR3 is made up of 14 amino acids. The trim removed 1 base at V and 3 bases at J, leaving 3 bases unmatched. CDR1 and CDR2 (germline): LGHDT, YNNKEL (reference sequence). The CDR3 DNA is TGTGCCAGCAGCCAAGTACTAGCGAGCTACGAGCAGTACTTC. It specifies CASSQVLASYEQYF.

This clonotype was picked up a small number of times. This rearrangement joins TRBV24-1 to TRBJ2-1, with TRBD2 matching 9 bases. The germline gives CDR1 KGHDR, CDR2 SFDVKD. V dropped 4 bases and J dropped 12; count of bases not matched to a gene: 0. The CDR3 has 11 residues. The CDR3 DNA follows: TGTGCCACCAGTGAGCGGGGGGGGCAGTTCTTC. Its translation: CATSERGGQFF.

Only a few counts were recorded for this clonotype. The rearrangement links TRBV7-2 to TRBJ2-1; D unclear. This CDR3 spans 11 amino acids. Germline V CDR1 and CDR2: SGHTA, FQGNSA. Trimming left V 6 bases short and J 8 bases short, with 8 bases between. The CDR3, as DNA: TGTGCCAGCAGTCCGATGTATGAGCAGTTCTTC. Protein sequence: CASSPMYEQFF. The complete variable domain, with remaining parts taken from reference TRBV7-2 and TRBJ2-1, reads GAGVSQSPSNKVTEKGKDVELRCDPISGHTALYWYRQSLGQGLEFLIYFQGNSAPDKSGLPSDRFSAERTGGSVSTLTIQRTQQEDSAVYLCASSPMYEQFFGPGTRLTVL.

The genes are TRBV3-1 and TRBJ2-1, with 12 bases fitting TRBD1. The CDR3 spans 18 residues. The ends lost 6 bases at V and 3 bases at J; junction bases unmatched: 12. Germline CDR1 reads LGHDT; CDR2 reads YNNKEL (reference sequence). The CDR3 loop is CASSHRDRGRRIYNEQFF. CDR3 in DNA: TGTGCCAGCAGTCACCGGGACAGGGGGCGCAGGATCTACAATGAGCAGTTCTTC.

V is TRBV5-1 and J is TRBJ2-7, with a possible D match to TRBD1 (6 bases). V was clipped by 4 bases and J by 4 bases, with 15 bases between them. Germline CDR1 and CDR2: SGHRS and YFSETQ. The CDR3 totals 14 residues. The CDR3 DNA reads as TGCGCCAGCAGCCGCGAAGGGGGTCTATACGAGCAGTACTTC. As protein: CASSREGGLYEQYF.

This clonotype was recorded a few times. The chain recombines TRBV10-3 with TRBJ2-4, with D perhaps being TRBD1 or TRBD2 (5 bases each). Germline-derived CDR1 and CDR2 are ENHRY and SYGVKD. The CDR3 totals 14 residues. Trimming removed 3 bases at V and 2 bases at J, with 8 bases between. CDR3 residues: CAISDRGPKNIQYF. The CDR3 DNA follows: TGTGCCATCAGTGACCGGGGACCCAAAAACATTCAGTACTTC.

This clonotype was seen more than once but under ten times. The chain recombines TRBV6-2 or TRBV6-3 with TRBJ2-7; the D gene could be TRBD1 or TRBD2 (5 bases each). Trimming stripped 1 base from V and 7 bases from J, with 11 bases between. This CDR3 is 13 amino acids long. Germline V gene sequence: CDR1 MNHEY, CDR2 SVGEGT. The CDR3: CASSYFEGTEQYF. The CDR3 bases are TGTGCCAGCAGTTACTTTGAGGGGACGGAGCAGTACTTC.